The TCR beta chain under discussion was sequenced for a study of cytomegalovirus exposure and HLA in healthy donors. Study findings and constraints: Donor immune exposure was known only as CMV serostatus. A link between a missense DCLRE1C variant and TCR beta V- and J-gene trimming emerged from a later analysis. Sequence variants that were highly shared formed a cluster that was likely a sequencing artifact. Near-uniform donor sequencing depth was presumed by presence/absence analyses.

This clone turned up a few times. Its antigen remains unidentified. Trimming stripped 5 bases from V and 4 bases from J, with 15 bases between. The CDR3 sequence is 15 residues long. Germline CDR1 and CDR2: MDHEN and SYDVKM. The PCR contained 60 Vbeta and 13 Jbeta primers. Libraries were prepared by immunoSEQ multiplex PCR; TCRdb keeps only in-frame clonotypes and omits some of them. This sample has 60,000 to 70,000 clones, with approximately 80% found just once. Sequencing was carried out using PBMCs. The TCR sequence derives from a man younger than 30 in good health and CMV-seropositive. The chain joins TRBV28 to TRBJ1-5, with D possibly being TRBD1 (5 bases). The DNA of the CDR3 is TGTGCCAGCAGTCCCGACGTAGGGGCTAATCAGCCCCAGCATTTT. Amino acids: CASSPDVGANQPQHF.